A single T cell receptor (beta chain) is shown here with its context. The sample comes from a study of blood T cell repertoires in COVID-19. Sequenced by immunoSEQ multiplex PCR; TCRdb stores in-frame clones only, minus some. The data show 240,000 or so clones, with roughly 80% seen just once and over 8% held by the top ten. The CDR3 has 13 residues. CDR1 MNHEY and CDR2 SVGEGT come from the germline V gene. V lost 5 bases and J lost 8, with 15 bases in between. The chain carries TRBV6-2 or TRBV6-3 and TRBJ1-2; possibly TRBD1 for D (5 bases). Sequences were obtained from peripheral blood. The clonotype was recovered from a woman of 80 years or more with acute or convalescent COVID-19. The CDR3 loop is CASSGRAGRGYTF. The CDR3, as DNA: TGTGCCAGCAGTGGCAGGGCGGGGAGAGGCTACACCTTC.